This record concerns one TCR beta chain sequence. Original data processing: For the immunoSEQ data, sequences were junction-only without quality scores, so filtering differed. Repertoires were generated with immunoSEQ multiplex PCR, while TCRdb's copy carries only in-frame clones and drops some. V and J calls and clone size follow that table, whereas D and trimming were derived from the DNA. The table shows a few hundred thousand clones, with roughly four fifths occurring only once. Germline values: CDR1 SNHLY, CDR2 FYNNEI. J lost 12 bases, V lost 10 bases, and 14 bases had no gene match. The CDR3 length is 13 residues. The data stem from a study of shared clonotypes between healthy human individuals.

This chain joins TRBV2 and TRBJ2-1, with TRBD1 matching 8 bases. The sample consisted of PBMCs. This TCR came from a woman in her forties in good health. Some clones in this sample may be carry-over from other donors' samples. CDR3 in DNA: TGTGCCACATCCCGGGACAGGACCGGTGGGCAGTTCTTC. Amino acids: CATSRDRTGGQFF. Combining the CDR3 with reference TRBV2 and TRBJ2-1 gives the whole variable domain EPEVTQTPSHQVTQMGQEVILRCVPISNHLYFYWYRQILGQKVEFLVSFYNNEISEKSEIFDDQFSVERPDGSNFTLKIRSTKLEDSAMYFCATSRDRTGGQFFGPGTRLTVL.